The 10 T cell receptor beta chains given below trace back to one sample, sequenced in a study of blood T cell repertoires in COVID-19. TCRdb's table, derived via immunoSEQ multiplex PCR, lists solely in-frame clones and lacks some. Of 100,000 to 150,000 clones listed, roughly 88% were seen once; the top ten hold 0.95% to 1.5%. The specimen was peripheral blood. The receptor set was obtained from a woman of 80 years or more with acute or convalescent COVID-19.

The CDR3, as DNA: TGTGCCAGCAGCCTACTAGCGGGGGGCTCTGGGGCCAACGTCCTGACTTTC. As protein: CASSLLAGGSGANVLTF. The chain couples TRBV5-4 to TRBJ2-6, with 12 nucleotides matching TRBD2. V shed 4 bases and J 0 bases; nucleotides not matched to a gene: 2. Per the germline V gene, CDR1 is SGHNT and CDR2 is YYREEE (reference sequence). The CDR3 sequence is 17 residues long. Based on the CDR3 plus reference TRBV5-4 and TRBJ2-6, the full variable domain is ETGVTQSPTHLIKTRGQQVTLRCSSQSGHNTVSWYQQALGQGPQFIFQYYREEENGRGNFPPRFSGLQFPNYSSELNVNALELDDSALYLCASSLLAGGSGANVLTFGAGSRLTVL.

The chain recombines TRBV10-3 with TRBJ2-3; TRBD2 matches at 7 bases. This CDR3 is built from 15 residues. Germline V gene data show CDR1 as ENHRY and CDR2 as SYGVKD. Trimming cost V 6 bases and J 6 bases; bases outside gene matches: 12. The CDR3 region has the DNA TGTGCCATCAGCGGGGGAAGCGGGACGGGGGATACGCAGTATTTT. Protein sequence: CAISGGSGTGDTQYF.

Here the CDR3 DNA reads TGTGCCAGCAGCTTAGGGGAAGGGACAGGCAGGGAAGAGACCCAGTACTTC. Amino acids: CASSLGEGTGREETQYF. This chain links TRBV11-3 with TRBJ2-5, with 8 bases lining up with TRBD1. CDR1 and CDR2 (germline): SGHNT, YENEEA. The trim removed 1 base at V and 3 bases at J, leaving 10 bases unmatched. The CDR3 has 17 residues. The full variable domain, with the rest looked up from reference TRBV11-3 and TRBJ2-5, is EAGVVQSPRYKIIEKKQPVAFWCNPISGHNTLYWYLQNLGQGPELLIRYENEEAVDDSQLPKDRFSAERLKGVDSTLKIQPAELGDSAVYLCASSLGEGTGREETQYFGPGTRLLVL.

This clone was counted only a few times. V gene TRBV3-1 (or the pseudogene TRBV3-2) combines with J gene TRBJ2-7, with D possibly being TRBD2 (6 bases). The V gene lost 4 bases and the J gene lost 3 bases, with 16 bases spanning the gap. The CDR3 spans 15 residues. Per the germline V gene, CDR1 is LGHDT and CDR2 is YNNKEL (reference sequence). Written as DNA, the CDR3 is TGTGCCAGCAGCCCGTTGGGCCGGGAGTACTACGAGCAGTACTTC. Its protein product is CASSPLGREYYEQYF.

V and J are TRBV3-1 (or the pseudogene TRBV3-2) and TRBJ1-2; 9 bases agree with TRBD1. CDR1 and CDR2 from the germline V gene are LGHDT and YNNKEL (reference sequence). Trimming took 2 bases from V and 7 from J; bases not matched to a gene: 2. The CDR3 spans 13 residues. The CDR3 coding sequence is TGTGCCAGCAGCCAAAGACAGGGGGGTGGCTACACCTTC. This encodes CASSQRQGGGYTF.

The V and J genes are TRBV5-1 and TRBJ1-1; D is perhaps TRBD1 (6 bases). The CDR3 length is 14 residues. Trimming removed 7 bases from V and 4 bases from J, with 17 bases in between. Germline values: CDR1 SGHRS, CDR2 YFSETQ. The CDR3 nucleotides read TGCGCCAGCCTTCCGGGAGGGGGTGGCACTGAAGCTTTCTTT. Translating it yields CASLPGGGGTEAFF.

The chain carries TRBV7-8 and TRBJ2-5; 7 bases line up with TRBD1. The CDR3 consists of 13 residues. V shed 5 bases and J 3 bases; nucleotides not matched to a gene: 3. CDR1 and CDR2 (germline): SGHVS, FQNEAQ. For the CDR3, the DNA is TGTGCCAGCAGCATAGACAGGGAAGAGACCCAGTACTTC. Translated, it gives CASSIDREETQYF.

This chain links TRBV15 with TRBJ2-7, with 7 bases that match TRBD1. The V gene end was trimmed by 0 bases and the J gene end by 3 bases; junction bases not matched to a gene: 5. Germline V gene data show CDR1 as LNHNV and CDR2 as YYDKDF (reference sequence). CDR3 length: 15 residues. The CDR3 DNA reads as TGTGCCACCAGCAGAGACCCAGGGGGATACTACGAGCAGTACTTC. Its translation is CATSRDPGGYYEQYF.

The sample holds one count of this clone. This sequence joins TRBV6-6 and TRBJ1-2, with D possibly matching TRBD1 (6 bases). V gave up 2 bases and J gave up 2 bases, with 15 bases separating them. Germline assignment: CDR1 MNHNY and CDR2 SVGAGI (reference sequence). The CDR3 is 16 amino acids. The CDR3 nucleotides are TGTGCCAGCAGTTACGGACCCCAGGGGTGGAACTATGGCTACACCTTC. This codes for CASSYGPQGWNYGYTF.

The chain uses TRBV12-3 or TRBV12-4 and TRBJ2-7; 8 bases map to TRBD2. Germline trimming cut 6 bases from V and 7 bases from J; bases unmatched to any gene: 2. This CDR3 is 11 amino acids long. For the CDR3, the DNA is TGTGCCAGCAGCCGGGGGGGTGAGCAGTACTTC. It is translated as CASSRGGEQYF.